This is a list of T cell receptor beta chains from one sample in a study of beta chain features in type 1 diabetes. Measured with immunoSEQ multiplex PCR; TCRdb has only the in-frame clones, and not every one. The data hold about 260,000 clones, with 20% observed a single time. The source material was naive CD4+ T cells from blood. These receptors were taken from a woman aged 40 to 49 with type 1 diabetes. CDR3s leave out the opening cysteine and the closing phenylalanine or tryptophan. The order of the fields is clone size, J gene, V gene, CDR3 protein. For some rows the clone size is stated as once, few or many, or as a class when expanded; others skip it.

>NA|TRBJ1-5|TRBV15
ATSRDTNLPQH
>few|TRBJ1-2|TRBV6-5
ASSTPGTLERYT
>NA|TRBJ2-1|TRBV25-1
ASSEYQGSYNEQF
>NA|TRBJ1-2|TRBV28
ASSSGQGARLHGYT
>few|TRBJ1-6|TRBV14
ASSQHGSSNSPLH
>NA|TRBJ2-5|TRBV2
ASTPKETQY
>few|TRBJ2-4|TRBV7-9
ASSLVFGEYNIQY
>few|TRBJ1-2|TRBV5-4
ASSLARDYGYT
>NA|TRBJ1-1|TRBV7-2
ASSLARTWLGEAF
>NA|TRBJ1-2|TRBV6-5
ASSLRTGNGYT
>NA|TRBJ2-5|TRBV7-2
ASSFRSGEETQY
>NA|TRBJ1-1|TRBV9
ASSVRDRGPNTEAF
>NA|TRBJ2-7|TRBV18
ASSPGTALYEQY
>few|TRBJ2-5|TRBV7-2
ASSLVRGGKTQY
>NA|TRBJ2-1|TRBV27
ASSLEAGGLGEQF
>NA|TRBJ2-1|TRBV4-1
ASSQDQGGYYNEQF
>NA|TRBJ2-6|TRBV15
ATSKGGLSSGANVLT
>few|TRBJ1-1|TRBV4-2
ASSLGTGQGVNTEAF
>NA|TRBJ2-4|TRBV5-1
ASSLSTGTNVNIQY
>NA|TRBJ2-5|TRBV7-2
ASSLVGTGRTETQY
>few|TRBJ2-7|TRBV28
ASTNFPGQGLYEQY
>few|TRBJ1-1|TRBV15
ATSRDVSGEAF
>NA|TRBJ1-1|TRBV7-9
ASSPRVISTNTEAF
>NA|TRBJ2-2|TRBV29-1
SVRLAGAITGELF
>once|TRBJ1-4|TRBV2
ASMVGGNAANEKLF
>NA|TRBJ1-2|TRBV29-1
SVERTEQPYGYT
>NA|TRBJ1-3|TRBV9
ASSVQGNSGNTIY
>NA|TRBJ1-2|TRBV30
AWSRTGFNYGYT
>few|TRBJ2-7|TRBV28
ASSSHSGGKTYEQY
>NA|TRBJ2-3|TRBV7-6
ASSSFTSGEGADTQY
>few|TRBJ2-1|TRBV7-9
ASSLSGDSYNEQF
>NA|TRBJ2-5|TRBV9
ASSEGLRAQETQY
>few|TRBJ1-2|TRBV6-5
ASSYSSDNNYGYT
>few|TRBJ1-1|TRBV11-1
ASSLEPTANTEAF
>NA|TRBJ2-7|TRBV4-3
ASSPGQGIDEQY
>few|TRBJ2-1|TRBV5-1
ASSLASNFNEQF
>few|TRBJ2-1|TRBV30
AWSPTMLAGEDNEQF
>few|TRBJ2-1|TRBV11-2
ASSLGLSSYNEQF
>once|TRBJ2-2|TRBV9
ASSPNGLAAGELF
>NA|TRBJ2-5|TRBV30
AWSGGGRVTQY
>few|TRBJ2-4|TRBV5-4
ASSRKAGNQNIQY
>NA|TRBJ2-3|TRBV28
ASSLWLAGAADTQY
>few|TRBJ1-2|TRBV15
ATSRDRGNYGYT
>NA|TRBJ2-4|TRBV20-1
SAGAENIQY
>NA|TRBJ2-7|TRBV5-1
ASGQDRSYEQY
>NA|TRBJ2-6|TRBV4-3
ASSQDLAGSSGANVLT
>NA|TRBJ2-1|TRBV6-5
ASRSGGSDEQF
>NA|TRBJ1-1|TRBV21-1
ASSKVSSWAGNTEAF
>few|TRBJ2-1|TRBV30
AWNLAEGGEQF
>NA|TRBJ2-1|TRBV5-4
ASSLGLGSTEQF